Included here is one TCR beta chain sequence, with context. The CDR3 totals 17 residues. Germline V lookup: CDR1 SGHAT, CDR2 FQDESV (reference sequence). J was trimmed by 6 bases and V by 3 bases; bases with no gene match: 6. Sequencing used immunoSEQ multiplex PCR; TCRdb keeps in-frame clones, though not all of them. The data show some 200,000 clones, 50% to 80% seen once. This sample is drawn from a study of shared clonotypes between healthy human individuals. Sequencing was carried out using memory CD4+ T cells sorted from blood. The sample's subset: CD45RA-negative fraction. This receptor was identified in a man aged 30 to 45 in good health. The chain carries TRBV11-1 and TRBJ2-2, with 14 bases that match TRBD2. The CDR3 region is CASSLGLAGVYPGELFF. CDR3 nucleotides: TGTGCCAGCAGCTTGGGACTAGCGGGAGTTTATCCCGGGGAGCTGTTTTTT.